Included here is one T cell receptor beta chain sequence, with context. The antigen is undetermined. This entry belongs to a study of T cells in narcolepsy. Study overall: Healthy controls were enrolled alongside patients with narcolepsy type 1 or type 2.

Sequenced by immunoSEQ multiplex PCR; TCRdb stores in-frame clones only, minus some. The table has some 30,000 clones, approximately 87% seen once. The CDR3 runs to 16 residues. CDR1 is LGHNA, CDR2 YSLEER, per germline. V was clipped by 3 bases and J by 3 bases; unmatched bases: 7. Broader study findings: HCRT-specific and TRIB2-specific autoreactive clonotypes appeared among same-patient CSF and blood CD4+ clonotypes. No autoreactive T cell clone sequences appeared in some memory CD4+ repertoires. Reportedly, autoreactive clonotypes were serially detected in patients' blood but not controls'.

This clonotype originated in a human donor in good health. Input material: memory (CD45RA-) CD4+ T cells from blood. The gene calls are TRBV4-3 and TRBJ2-1, with 8 bases lining up with TRBD1. The CDR3 spells CASSQADRAVYNEQFF. DNA of the CDR3: TGCGCCAGCAGCCAGGCGGACAGGGCCGTCTACAATGAGCAGTTCTTC.